The 11 T cell receptor beta chains listed next were all sequenced from one sample in a study of shared T cell receptors in the human thymus. The data were produced by immunoSEQ multiplex PCR, yet TCRdb's version contains in-frame clones alone and is incomplete. The table includes just under 550,000 clones, around 82% detected once. Another study also made use of these data, one on human thymus T cells.

The sample taken for sequencing was thymocytes. Every receptor here comes from a boy under three years old with a congenital heart defect.

The V and J genes are TRBV5-1 and TRBJ1-1; 9 bases line up with TRBD1. V lost 0 bases, J lost 5 bases, and 8 bases stayed unmatched. The CDR3 loop spans 16 amino acids. In germline, CDR1 is SGHRS, CDR2 YFSETQ. CDR3 amino acids: CASSLGGQGSSTEAFF. CDR3 bases: TGCGCCAGCAGCTTGGGAGGACAGGGGTCCTCGACTGAAGCTTTCTTT.

This rearrangement joins TRBV29-1 to TRBJ2-7, with D tentatively TRBD2 (5 bases). Germline V gives CDR1 SQVTM, CDR2 ANQGSEA. The CDR3 runs to 11 residues. The V and J ends lost 0 bases and 5 bases respectively, with 5 bases between them. The CDR3 nucleotides read TGCAGCGTTGAAGAGGGAGACGAGCAGTACTTC. Amino acids: CSVEEGDEQYF.

The CDR3: CAGKFQPQHF. Here the CDR3 DNA reads TGTGCCGGCAAATTTCAGCCCCAGCATTTT. The chain employs TRBV19 and TRBJ1-5; D gene ambiguous. CDR3 length: 10 amino acids. The germline V and J ends were trimmed by 11 bases and 6 bases, with 8 bases remaining between them. The germline V gene has CDR1 LNHDA and CDR2 SQIVND (reference sequence). The variable domain in full, with the rest retrieved from reference TRBV19 and TRBJ1-5, is DGGITQSPKYLFRKEGQNVTLSCEQNLNHDAMYWYRQDPGQGLRLIYYSQIVNDFQKGDIAEGYSVSREKKESFPLTVTSAQKNPTAFYLCAGKFQPQHFGDGTRLSIL.

The chain has TRBV5-6 and TRBJ1-2; a weak D match, TRBD1 (5 bases). V shed 5 bases and J shed 2 bases, with 13 bases lying between them. The CDR3 is 14 amino acids. Germline lookup yields CDR1 SGHDT and CDR2 YYEEEE. CDR3: CASRRDVPNYGYTF. CDR3 nucleotides: TGTGCCAGCAGGCGGGACGTTCCGAACTATGGCTACACCTTC.

This chain uses TRBV11-2 with TRBJ2-7; 8 bases align to TRBD2. Unmatched junction bases numbered 1, after V lost 4 bases and J lost 2 bases. There are 13 residues in the CDR3. The germline gives CDR1 SGHAT, CDR2 FQNNGV. In DNA, the CDR3 is TGTGCCAGCAGCTCCGGGGGGGCCTACGAGCAGTACTTC. Its translation: CASSSGGAYEQYF.

The chain carries TRBV4-1 and TRBJ1-2, with D perhaps TRBD1 (5 bases). CDR1 is MGHRA, CDR2 YSYEKL, per germline. This CDR3 spans 13 amino acids. V was cut by 1 base and J by 3 bases, with 6 bases left in between. For the CDR3, the DNA is TGCGCCAGCAGCCAAGTGACAGACTATGGCTACACCTTC. The encoded protein is CASSQVTDYGYTF.

V and J are TRBV27 and TRBJ1-1, with 7 nucleotides matching TRBD1. The germline V gene has CDR1 MNHEY and CDR2 SMNVEV (reference sequence). The V and J ends lost 6 bases and 2 bases, in that order; junction bases with no gene match: 6. This CDR3 contains 14 residues. CDR3 loop: CASRWDRLNTEAFF. Written as DNA, the CDR3 is TGTGCCAGCAGGTGGGACAGACTCAACACTGAAGCTTTCTTT.

CDR3 amino acids: CASSESLVGEQYF. For the CDR3, the DNA is TGTGCCAGCAGTGAATCTCTAGTCGGCGAGCAGTACTTC. The chain uses TRBV25-1 and TRBJ2-7; no reliable D call. Per the germline V gene, CDR1 is MGHDK and CDR2 is SYGVNS. The germline V and J ends were trimmed by 1 base and 6 bases, with 10 bases remaining between them. The CDR3 sequence is 13 residues long.

This CDR3 is CASSSHGTKGTYEQYF. DNA for the CDR3: TGCGCCAGCAGCTCCCATGGGACAAAGGGAACCTACGAGCAGTACTTC. The chain uses TRBV4-1 and TRBJ2-7, with D tentatively TRBD1 (6 bases). Germline lookup yields CDR1 MGHRA and CDR2 YSYEKL. V was clipped by 5 bases and J by 2 bases, with 19 bases between them. CDR3 length: 16 amino acids.

The chain employs TRBV6-1 and TRBJ2-7; TRBD1 aligns across 10 bases. The CDR3 is 13 residues long. The germline V gene encodes CDR1 MNHNS and CDR2 SASEGT. The trim removed 8 bases at V and 3 bases at J, leaving 4 bases unmatched. The chain's CDR3 is CASVDRGRYEQYF. The CDR3 DNA is TGTGCCAGCGTAGACAGGGGGCGCTACGAGCAGTACTTC.

The chain uses TRBV30 and TRBJ1-1; maybe TRBD1 (5 bases). The CDR3 contains 15 residues. V was clipped by 5 bases and J by 4 bases, with 20 bases between them. The germline V gene encodes CDR1 GTSNPN and CDR2 SVGIG (reference sequence). The CDR3 DNA follows: TGTGCCTGGCGACCGGGACTAAAATCCAGCACTGAAGCTTTCTTT. Its translation is CAWRPGLKSSTEAFF.